A selection of T cell receptor beta chains follows, all from one sample in a study of T cell repertoires in cytomegalovirus infection. TCRdb reprocessed the reads with MiXCR, giving one entry per CDR3 protein. Of more than 250,000 distinct CDR3 sequences listed, around 25% are singletons. What these receptors recognize is not known. This sample comprised cultured PBMCs, obtained from culture after CMV antigen stimulation. Receptor source: a human donor in good health (CMV status not recorded). Some clones in this sample may be carry-over from other donors' samples. Each CDR3 is given with its conserved first and last residue. A D gene is named only where the DNA matches it firmly. The size of a clone is reported for some rows only, either as once, few or many, or as a class for expanded clones.

DNA,CDR3,D,J,V,size
TGCAGTGCTAACTCAGCAGGGGGAGGCGAGCAGTACTTC,CSANSAGGGEQYF,-,TRBJ2-7,TRBV20-1,-
TGTGCCAGCAGTTACCCCCCTAGCTGGAAGCTGGAGACCCAGTACTTC,CASSYPPSWKLETQYF,-,TRBJ2-5,TRBV6-2/TRBV6-3,-
TGTGCCTGGAGTCGGGTCGGCAGCACTGAAGCTTTCTTT,CAWSRVGSTEAFF,-,TRBJ1-1,TRBV30,-
TGTGCCAGCAGCCCCGGTCAGGCTAATTTCTATGGCTACACCTTC,CASSPGQANFYGYTF,-,TRBJ1-2,TRBV11-2,many
TGTGCCAGCAGTTCTCCCCGGACTCAGTACGATGAGCAGTTCTTC,CASSSPRTQYDEQFF,-,TRBJ2-1,TRBV28,-
TGTGCCAGCAGCGCGGGACTGACCGGGGAGCTGTTTTTT,CASSAGLTGELFF,-,TRBJ2-2,TRBV7-2,many
TGTGCCAGCAGGGTGTCCTTGTCCTACGAGCAGTACTTC,CASRVSLSYEQYF,-,TRBJ2-7,TRBV28,-
TGTGCCAGCAGCGGAACAGGGGGGTGGGGGGATACGCAGTATTTT,CASSGTGGWGDTQYF,TRBD1,TRBJ2-3,TRBV25-1,-
TGTGCCAGCAGTTCCGGGACCCCTGAGCAGTTCTTC,CASSSGTPEQFF,-,TRBJ2-1,TRBV28,-
TGTGCCAGCAGCCACCGGGGTTCTAGCATGGCCAATGAGCAGTTCTTC,CASSHRGSSMANEQFF,-,TRBJ2-1,TRBV7-2,-
TGTGCCAGCAAAACGGACAGGGGGTTGATCAATGAGCAGTTCTTC,CASKTDRGLINEQFF,TRBD1,TRBJ2-1,TRBV6-5,few
TGCGCCAGCAGCCAAGATCATAGGGAGACAGCTTTCTTT,CASSQDHRETAFF,-,TRBJ1-1,TRBV4-1,-
TGTGCCAGCAGTTCCGGCAGGGGCGGCTACACCTTC,CASSSGRGGYTF,-,TRBJ1-2,TRBV12-3/TRBV12-4,few
TGTGCCAGCAGCTTATCATCCACAGGGGTTAACTATGGCTACACCTTC,CASSLSSTGVNYGYTF,TRBD1,TRBJ1-2,TRBV7-2,many
TGTGCCAGCTCACCACCGGTGGGAGACTTCTATGGCTACACCTTC,CASSPPVGDFYGYTF,-,TRBJ1-2,TRBV18,few
TGCGCCAGCAGCCAGGGGGCGGGGCAGGACACTGAAGCTTTCTTT,CASSQGAGQDTEAFF,-,TRBJ1-1,TRBV4-3,-
TGTGCTGCGTCTTGGGACAAGCAAGAGACCCAGTACTTC,CAASWDKQETQYF,-,TRBJ2-5,TRBV25-1,few
TGTGCCAGCAGTGAGCGGTACAATGAGCAGTTCTTC,CASSERYNEQFF,-,TRBJ2-1,TRBV6-1,-
TGTGCCAGCAGCGGACGATTAAGGGATGGCTACACCTTC,CASSGRLRDGYTF,-,TRBJ1-2,TRBV7-9,many
TGTGCCAGCAGCTTAGAGGAACAGGGGGCGCGGAATTCACCCCTCCACTTT,CASSLEEQGARNSPLHF,TRBD1,TRBJ1-6,TRBV7-2,many
TGTGCCAGCAGCTTATACAGGGAATATCAGCCCCAGCATTTT,CASSLYREYQPQHF,-,TRBJ1-5,TRBV7-2,many
TGTGCCAGTAGTAAAAGCGCCGGGACGGGCAGTCACGGCTACACCTTC,CASSKSAGTGSHGYTF,-,TRBJ1-2,TRBV19,-
TGTGCCAGCCGTGACCTGGGAAATGAGCAGTTCTTC,CASRDLGNEQFF,-,TRBJ2-1,TRBV6-2/TRBV6-3,-
TGCAGTGCTAGTTATCCCATAGGTGGGGCCAACGTCCTGACTTTC,CSASYPIGGANVLTF,-,TRBJ2-6,TRBV20-1,few
TGCGCCAGCAGTTGGGAGGGGAGAGGCAATCAGCCCCAGCATTTT,CASSWEGRGNQPQHF,-,TRBJ1-5,TRBV5-1,-
TGTGCCAGCAGCGACTCCGGGACAGGCTTCTCTGGAAACACCATATATTTT,CASSDSGTGFSGNTIYF,TRBD1,TRBJ1-3,TRBV7-9,few
TGTGCCAGCAGCATACTTAAGACGGGACGCACGGGGGGAAACACCATATATTTT,CASSILKTGRTGGNTIYF,-,TRBJ1-3,TRBV7-9,-
TGTGCCAGCAGCCTCGGGAGAACGAGCTCCTACGAGCAGTACTTC,CASSLGRTSSYEQYF,-,TRBJ2-7,TRBV7-2,few
TGCAGTGCTAGTCCCCAAGAGAGATTTGCCTACAATGAGCAGTTCTTC,CSASPQERFAYNEQFF,-,TRBJ2-1,TRBV20-1,few
TGTGCCAGCATGGGACAGCCTAGCACAGATACGCAGTATTTT,CASMGQPSTDTQYF,TRBD1,TRBJ2-3,TRBV7-2,many
TGTGCCAGCAGCCACAGGGGTTATGGAAACACCATATATTTT,CASSHRGYGNTIYF,TRBD1,TRBJ1-3,TRBV6-5,-
TGCAGTGCTAGAGATAAGGACAGAGCCTCCTACAATGAGCAGTTCTTC,CSARDKDRASYNEQFF,-,TRBJ2-1,TRBV20-1,-
TGTGCCAGCAGTTCTCCTTCAGGGGGAAATGAGCAGTTCTTC,CASSSPSGGNEQFF,TRBD1,TRBJ2-1,TRBV27,-
TGTGCCAGCAGTTTAGTGGAGGCCGGGGACAATGAGCAGTTCTTC,CASSLVEAGDNEQFF,-,TRBJ2-1,TRBV12-3/TRBV12-4,few
TGTGCTAGTGGTTTGACGTCTAAACGCACAGATACGCAGTATTTT,CASGLTSKRTDTQYF,-,TRBJ2-3,TRBV12-5,few
TGTGCCAGCAGCTTAGCCATGAAAAACACTGAAGCTTTCTTT,CASSLAMKNTEAFF,-,TRBJ1-1,TRBV7-2,many